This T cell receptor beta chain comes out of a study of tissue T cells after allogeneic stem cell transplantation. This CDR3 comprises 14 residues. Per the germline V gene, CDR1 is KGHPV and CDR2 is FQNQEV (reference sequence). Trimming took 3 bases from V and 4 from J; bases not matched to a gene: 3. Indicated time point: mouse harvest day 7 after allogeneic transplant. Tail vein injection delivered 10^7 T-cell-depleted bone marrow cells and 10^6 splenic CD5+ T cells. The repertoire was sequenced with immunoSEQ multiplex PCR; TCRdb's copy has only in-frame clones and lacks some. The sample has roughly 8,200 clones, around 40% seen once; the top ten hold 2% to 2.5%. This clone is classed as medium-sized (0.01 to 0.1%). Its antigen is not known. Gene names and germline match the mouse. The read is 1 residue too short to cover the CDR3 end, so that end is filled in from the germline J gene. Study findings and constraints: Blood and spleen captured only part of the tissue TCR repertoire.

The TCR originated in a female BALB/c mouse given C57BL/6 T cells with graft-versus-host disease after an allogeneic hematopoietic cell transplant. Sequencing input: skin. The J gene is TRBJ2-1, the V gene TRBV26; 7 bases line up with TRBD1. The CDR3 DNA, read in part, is TGTGCCAGCAGTCTTTACAGGGGTTATGCTGAGCAGTTC. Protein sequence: CASSLYRGYAEQF. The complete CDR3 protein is CASSLYRGYAEQFF.